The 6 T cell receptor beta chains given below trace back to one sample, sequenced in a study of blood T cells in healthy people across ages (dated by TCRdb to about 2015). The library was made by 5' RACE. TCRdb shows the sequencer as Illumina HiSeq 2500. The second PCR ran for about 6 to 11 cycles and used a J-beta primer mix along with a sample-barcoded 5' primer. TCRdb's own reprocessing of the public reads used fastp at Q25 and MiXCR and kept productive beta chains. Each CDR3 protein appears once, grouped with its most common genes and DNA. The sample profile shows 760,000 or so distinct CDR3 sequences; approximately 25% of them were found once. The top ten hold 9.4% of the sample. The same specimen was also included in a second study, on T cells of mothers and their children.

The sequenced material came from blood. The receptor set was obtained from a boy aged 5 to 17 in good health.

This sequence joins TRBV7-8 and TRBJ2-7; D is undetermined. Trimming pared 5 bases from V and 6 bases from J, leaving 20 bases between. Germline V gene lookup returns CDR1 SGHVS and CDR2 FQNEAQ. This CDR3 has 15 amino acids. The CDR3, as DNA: TGTGCCAGCAGCCCCGCCCGGCTTGTGTGGGGCGAGCAGTACTTC. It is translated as CASSPARLVWGEQYF.

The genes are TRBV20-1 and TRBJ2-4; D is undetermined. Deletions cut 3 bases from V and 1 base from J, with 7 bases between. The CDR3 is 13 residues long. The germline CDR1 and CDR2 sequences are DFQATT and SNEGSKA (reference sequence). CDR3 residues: CSASVRAKNIQYF. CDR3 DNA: TGCAGTGCTAGCGTCAGGGCCAAAAACATTCAGTACTTC.

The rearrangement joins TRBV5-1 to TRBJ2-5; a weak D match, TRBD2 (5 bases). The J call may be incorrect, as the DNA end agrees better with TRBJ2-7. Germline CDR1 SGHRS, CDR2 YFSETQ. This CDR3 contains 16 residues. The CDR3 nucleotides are TGCGCCAGCAGCTCTGCTGACGGGGTTCAATCCTACGAGCAGTACTTC. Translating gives CASSSADGVQSYEQYF.

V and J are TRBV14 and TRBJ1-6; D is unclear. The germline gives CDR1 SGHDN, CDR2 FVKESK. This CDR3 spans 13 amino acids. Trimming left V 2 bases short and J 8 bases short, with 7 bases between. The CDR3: CASSQTLYSPLHF. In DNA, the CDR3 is TGTGCCAGCAGCCAAACATTATATTCACCCCTCCACTTT.

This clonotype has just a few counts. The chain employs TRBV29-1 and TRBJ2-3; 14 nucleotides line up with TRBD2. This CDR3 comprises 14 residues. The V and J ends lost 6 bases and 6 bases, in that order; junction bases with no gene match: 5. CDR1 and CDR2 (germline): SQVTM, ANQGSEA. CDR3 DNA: TGCAGCGTAAAGACTAGCGGGAGGGCGGATACGCAGTATTTT. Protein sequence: CSVKTSGRADTQYF.

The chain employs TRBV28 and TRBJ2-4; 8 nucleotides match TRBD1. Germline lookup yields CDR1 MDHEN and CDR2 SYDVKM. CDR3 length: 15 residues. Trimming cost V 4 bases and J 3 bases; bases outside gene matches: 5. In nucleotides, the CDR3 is TGTGCCAGCAGTTCGCCAGGGGGCCTCAAAAACATTCAGTACTTC. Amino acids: CASSSPGGLKNIQYF.